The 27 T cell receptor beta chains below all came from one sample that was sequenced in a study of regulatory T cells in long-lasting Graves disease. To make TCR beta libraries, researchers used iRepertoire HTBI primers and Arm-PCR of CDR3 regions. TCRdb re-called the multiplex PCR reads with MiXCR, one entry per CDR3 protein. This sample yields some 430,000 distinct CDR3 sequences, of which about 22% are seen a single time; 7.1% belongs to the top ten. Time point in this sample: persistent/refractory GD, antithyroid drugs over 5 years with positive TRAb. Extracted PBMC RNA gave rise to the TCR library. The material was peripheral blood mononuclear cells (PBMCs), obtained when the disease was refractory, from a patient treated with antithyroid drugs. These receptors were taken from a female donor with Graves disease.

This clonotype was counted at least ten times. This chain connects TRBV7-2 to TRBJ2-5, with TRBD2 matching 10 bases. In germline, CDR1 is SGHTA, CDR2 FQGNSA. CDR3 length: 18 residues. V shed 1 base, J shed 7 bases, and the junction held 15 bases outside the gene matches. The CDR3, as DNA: TGTGCCAGCAGCTTAGGCCGGCTAGCGGGGGTCTCGGGCGGGACCCAGTACTTC. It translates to CASSLGRLAGVSGGTQYF.

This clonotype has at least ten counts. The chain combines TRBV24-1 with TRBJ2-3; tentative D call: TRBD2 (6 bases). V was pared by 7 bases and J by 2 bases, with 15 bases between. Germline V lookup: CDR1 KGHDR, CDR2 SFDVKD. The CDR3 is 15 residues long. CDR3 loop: CATSSLASNTDTQYF. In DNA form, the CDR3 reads TGTGCCACCAGCAGTCTAGCGTCCAACACAGATACGCAGTATTTT.

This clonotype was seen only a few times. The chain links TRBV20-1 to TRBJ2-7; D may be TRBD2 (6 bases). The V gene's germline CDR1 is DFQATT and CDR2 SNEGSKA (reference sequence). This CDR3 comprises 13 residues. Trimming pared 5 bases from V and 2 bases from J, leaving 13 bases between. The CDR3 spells CSAVIADTYEQYF. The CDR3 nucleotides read TGCAGTGCTGTAATAGCGGATACCTACGAGCAGTACTTC.

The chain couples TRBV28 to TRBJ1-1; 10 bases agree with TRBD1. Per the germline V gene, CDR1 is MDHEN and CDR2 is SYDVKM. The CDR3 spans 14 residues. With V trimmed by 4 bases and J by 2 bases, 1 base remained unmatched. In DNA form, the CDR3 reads TGTGCCAGCAGTTGGGACAGGGGTAACACTGAAGCTTTCTTT. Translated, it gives CASSWDRGNTEAFF.

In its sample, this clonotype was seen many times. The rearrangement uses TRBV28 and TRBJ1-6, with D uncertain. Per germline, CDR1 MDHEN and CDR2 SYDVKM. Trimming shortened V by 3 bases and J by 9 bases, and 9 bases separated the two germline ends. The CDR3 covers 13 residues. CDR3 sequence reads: CASSLQQISPLHF. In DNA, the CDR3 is TGTGCCAGCAGTTTGCAACAGATTTCACCCCTCCACTTT. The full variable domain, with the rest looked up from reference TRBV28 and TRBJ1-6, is DVKVTQSSRYLVKRTGEKVFLECVQDMDHENMFWYRQDPGLGLRLIYFSYDVKMKEKGDIPEGYSVSREKKERFSLILESASTNQTSMYLCASSLQQISPLHFGNGTRLTVT.

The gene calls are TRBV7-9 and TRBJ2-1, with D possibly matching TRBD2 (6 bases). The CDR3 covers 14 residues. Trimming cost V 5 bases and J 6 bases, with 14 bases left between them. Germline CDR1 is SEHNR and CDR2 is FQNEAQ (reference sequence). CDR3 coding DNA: TGTGCCAGCAGCCATGTCTGGACTATCAATGAGCAGTTCTTC. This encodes CASSHVWTINEQFF.

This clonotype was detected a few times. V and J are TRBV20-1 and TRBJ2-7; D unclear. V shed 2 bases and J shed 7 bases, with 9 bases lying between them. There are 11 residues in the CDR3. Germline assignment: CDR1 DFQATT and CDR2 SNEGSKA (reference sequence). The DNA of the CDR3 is TGCAGTGCTAGATTCCTAGGGGAGCAGTACTTC. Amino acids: CSARFLGEQYF.

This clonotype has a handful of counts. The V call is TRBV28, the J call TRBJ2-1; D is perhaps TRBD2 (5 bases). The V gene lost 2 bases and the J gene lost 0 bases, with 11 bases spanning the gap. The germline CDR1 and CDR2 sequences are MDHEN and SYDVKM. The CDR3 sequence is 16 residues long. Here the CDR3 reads CASSLRSGSSYNEQFF. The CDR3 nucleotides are TGTGCCAGCAGTTTACGCTCGGGGAGCTCCTACAATGAGCAGTTCTTC.

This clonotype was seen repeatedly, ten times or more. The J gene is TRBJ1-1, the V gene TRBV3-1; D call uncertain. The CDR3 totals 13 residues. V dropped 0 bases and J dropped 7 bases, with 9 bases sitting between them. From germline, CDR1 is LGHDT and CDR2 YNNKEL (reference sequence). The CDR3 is CASSQEREGEAFF. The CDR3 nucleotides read TGTGCCAGCAGCCAAGAACGGGAGGGTGAAGCTTTCTTT.

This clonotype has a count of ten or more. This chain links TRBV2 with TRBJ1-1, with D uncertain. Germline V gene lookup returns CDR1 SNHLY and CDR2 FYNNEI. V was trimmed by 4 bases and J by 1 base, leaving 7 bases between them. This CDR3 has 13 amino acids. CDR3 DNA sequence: TGTGCCAGCAGTGGGTACAAGAACACTGAAGCTTTCTTT. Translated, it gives CASSGYKNTEAFF.

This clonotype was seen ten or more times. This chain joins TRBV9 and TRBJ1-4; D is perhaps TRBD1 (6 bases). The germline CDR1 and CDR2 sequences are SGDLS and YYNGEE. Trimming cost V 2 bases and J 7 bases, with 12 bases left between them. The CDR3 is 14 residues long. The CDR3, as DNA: TGTGCCAGCAGCGTGGGGAGAGGGGGTGAAAAACTGTTTTTT. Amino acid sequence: CASSVGRGGEKLFF.

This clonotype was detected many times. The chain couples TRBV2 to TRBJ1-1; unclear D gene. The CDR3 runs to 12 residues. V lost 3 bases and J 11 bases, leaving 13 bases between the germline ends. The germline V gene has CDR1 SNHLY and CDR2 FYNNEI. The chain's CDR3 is CASSDGRSRAFF. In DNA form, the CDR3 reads TGTGCCAGCAGTGATGGTAGATCTAGGGCTTTCTTT.

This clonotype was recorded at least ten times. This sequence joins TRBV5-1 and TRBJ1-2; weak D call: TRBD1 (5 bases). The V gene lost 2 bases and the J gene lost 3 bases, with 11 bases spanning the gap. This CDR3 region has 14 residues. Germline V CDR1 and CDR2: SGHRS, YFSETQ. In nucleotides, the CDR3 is TGCGCCAGCAGCTTCGGGAGGGGAGACTATGGCTACACCTTC. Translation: CASSFGRGDYGYTF.

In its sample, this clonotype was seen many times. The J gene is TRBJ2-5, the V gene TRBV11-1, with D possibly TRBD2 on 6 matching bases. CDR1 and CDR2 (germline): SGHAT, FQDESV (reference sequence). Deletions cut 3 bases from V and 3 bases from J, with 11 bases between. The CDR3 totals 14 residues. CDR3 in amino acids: CASSLVPSEETQYF. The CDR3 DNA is TGTGCCAGCAGCTTGGTCCCTAGCGAAGAGACCCAGTACTTC.

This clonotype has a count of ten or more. CDR3 in amino acids: CASSQRQGKLFEQYF. CDR3 in DNA: TGTGCCAGCAGTCAGCGGCAGGGTAAACTCTTCGAGCAGTACTTC. The chain employs TRBV2 and TRBJ2-7; D is perhaps TRBD1 or TRBD2 (5 bases each). This CDR3 comprises 15 residues. Germline CDR1 is SNHLY and CDR2 is FYNNEI. V lost 5 bases, J lost 6 bases, and 20 bases lay in between.

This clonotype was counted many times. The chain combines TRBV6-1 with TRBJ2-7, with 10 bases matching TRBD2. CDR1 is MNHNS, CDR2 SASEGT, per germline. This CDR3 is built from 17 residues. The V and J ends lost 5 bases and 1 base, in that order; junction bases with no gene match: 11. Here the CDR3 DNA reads TGTGCCAGCAGTCTCCGTACCGGGACTAGCGAGTCCTACGAGCAGTACTTC. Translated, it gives CASSLRTGTSESYEQYF.

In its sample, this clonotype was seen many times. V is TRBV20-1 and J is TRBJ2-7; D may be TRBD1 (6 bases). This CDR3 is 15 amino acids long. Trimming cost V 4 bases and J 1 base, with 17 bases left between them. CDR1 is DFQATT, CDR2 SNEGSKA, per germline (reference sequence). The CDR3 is CSATKQGIVSYEQYF. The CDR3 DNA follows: TGCAGTGCTACAAAACAGGGTATCGTATCCTACGAGCAGTACTTC.

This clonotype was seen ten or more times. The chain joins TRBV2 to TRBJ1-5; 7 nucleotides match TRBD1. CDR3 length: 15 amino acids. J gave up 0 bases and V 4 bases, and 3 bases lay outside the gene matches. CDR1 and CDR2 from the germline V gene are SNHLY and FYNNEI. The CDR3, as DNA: TGTGCCAGCAGTGGGGACAGTGATAGCAATCAGCCCCAGCATTTT. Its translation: CASSGDSDSNQPQHF.

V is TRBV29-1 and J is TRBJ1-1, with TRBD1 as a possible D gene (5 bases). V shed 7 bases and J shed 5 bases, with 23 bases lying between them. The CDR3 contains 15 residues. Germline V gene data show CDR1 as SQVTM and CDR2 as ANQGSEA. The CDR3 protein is CSATMIAAGGTEAFF. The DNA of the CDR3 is TGCAGCGCTACGATGATAGCTGCTGGGGGGACTGAAGCTTTCTTT.

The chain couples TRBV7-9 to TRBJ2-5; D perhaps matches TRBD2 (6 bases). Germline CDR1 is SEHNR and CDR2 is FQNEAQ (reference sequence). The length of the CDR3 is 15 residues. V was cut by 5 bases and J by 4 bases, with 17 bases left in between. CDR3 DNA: TGTGCCAGCAGCCAAGATTCTAGCGCCCCAGAGACCCAGTACTTC. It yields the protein CASSQDSSAPETQYF.

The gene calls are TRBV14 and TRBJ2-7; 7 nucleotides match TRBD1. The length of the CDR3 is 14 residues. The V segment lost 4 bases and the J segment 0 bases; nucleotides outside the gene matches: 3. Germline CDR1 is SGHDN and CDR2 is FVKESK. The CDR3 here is CASSRNRGSYEQYF. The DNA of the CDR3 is TGTGCCAGCAGCCGGAACAGGGGCTCCTACGAGCAGTACTTC.

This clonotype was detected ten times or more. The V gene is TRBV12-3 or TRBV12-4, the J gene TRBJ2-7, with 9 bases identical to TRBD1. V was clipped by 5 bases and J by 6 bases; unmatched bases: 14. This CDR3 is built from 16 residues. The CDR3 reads CASSHTQMGTGIEQYF. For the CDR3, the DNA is TGTGCCAGCAGTCACACCCAAATGGGGACAGGGATCGAGCAGTACTTC.

CDR3 loop: CASQGDRAPAISGANVLTF. In nucleotides, the CDR3 is TGTGCCAGCCAGGGGGACCGGGCACCCGCGATCTCTGGGGCCAACGTCCTGACTTTC. J is TRBJ2-6 and V is TRBV25-1; the match to TRBD1 covers 7 bases. The CDR3 sequence is 19 residues long. J lost 0 bases, V lost 8 bases, and 16 bases had no gene match. CDR1 MGHDK and CDR2 SYGVNS come from the germline V gene.

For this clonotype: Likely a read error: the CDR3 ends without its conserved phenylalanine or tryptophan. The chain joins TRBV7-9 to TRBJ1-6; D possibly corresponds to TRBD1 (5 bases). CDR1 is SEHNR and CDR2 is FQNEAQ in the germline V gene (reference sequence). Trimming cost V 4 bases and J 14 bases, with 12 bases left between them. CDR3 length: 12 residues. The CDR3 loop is CASSSGRKTLHL. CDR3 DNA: TGTGCCAGCAGCTCAGGGAGAAAAACCCTCCACCTT.

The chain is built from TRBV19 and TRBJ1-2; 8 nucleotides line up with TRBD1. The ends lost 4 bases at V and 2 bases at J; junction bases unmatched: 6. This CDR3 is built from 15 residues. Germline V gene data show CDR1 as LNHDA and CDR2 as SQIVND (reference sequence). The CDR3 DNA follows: TGTGCCAGTAGTACGGCCGGACAGGGAAACTATGGCTACACCTTC. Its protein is CASSTAGQGNYGYTF.

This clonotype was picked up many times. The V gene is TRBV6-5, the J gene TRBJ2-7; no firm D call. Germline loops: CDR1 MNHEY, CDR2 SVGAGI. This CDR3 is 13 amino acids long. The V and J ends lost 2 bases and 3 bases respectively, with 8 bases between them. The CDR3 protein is CASSYGPDYEQYF. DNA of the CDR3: TGTGCCAGCAGTTACGGACCAGACTACGAGCAGTACTTC.

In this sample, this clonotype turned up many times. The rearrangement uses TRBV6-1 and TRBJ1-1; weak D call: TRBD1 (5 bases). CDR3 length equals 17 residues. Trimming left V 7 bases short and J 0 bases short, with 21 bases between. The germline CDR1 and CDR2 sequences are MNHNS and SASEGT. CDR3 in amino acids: CASNPSPRGPLNTEAFF. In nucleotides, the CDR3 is TGTGCCAGCAACCCCTCGCCCCGGGGACCGCTGAACACTGAAGCTTTCTTT.